This TCR beta chain was identified during a study of blood T cells in healthy people across ages. J gave up 5 bases and V 6 bases, and 6 bases lay outside the gene matches. The germline V gene has CDR1 MNHEY and CDR2 SMNVEV (reference sequence). The CDR3 sequence is 14 residues long. A sample-barcoded 5' primer and a J-beta primer mix were used in a second PCR of roughly 6 to 11 cycles. TCRdb fed the 5' RACE reads into MiXCR, producing one record per CDR3 protein. Of around 1,700,000 distinct CDR3 sequences detected, 28% appear once; the ten largest clones hold over 7%. The sequence came from a woman aged 30 to 39 in good health. This chain joins TRBV27 and TRBJ2-3; TRBD1 aligns across 9 bases. The sample comprised blood. Here the CDR3 reads CASSWDREGDTQYF. For the CDR3, the DNA is TGTGCCAGCAGCTGGGACAGGGAGGGAGATACGCAGTATTTT.